What follows describes a single TCR beta chain. J lost 3 bases, V lost 4 bases, and 4 bases had no gene match. CDR1 and CDR2 (germline): MNHNY, SVGAGI (reference sequence). CDR3 length: 14 amino acids. These data originate in a study of blood T cell repertoires in COVID-19. Data came from immunoSEQ multiplex PCR; TCRdb stores just in-frame clones and leaves some out. The sample has about 230,000 clones, more than 65% seen once; the top ten hold 1.4%. The sequencing sample was made of peripheral blood. The sequence was obtained from a woman between 35 and 50 years old who had recovered from COVID-19. This chain uses TRBV6-6 with TRBJ2-7; 9 bases are a match to TRBD1. The CDR3 nucleotides are TGTGCCAGCAGTTCCGCGACAGGGGGCTACGAGCAGTACTTC. It is translated as CASSSATGGYEQYF.